This T cell receptor (beta chain) was recorded in a study of blood T cell repertoires in COVID-19. The CDR3 is 14 amino acids. Trimming took 3 bases from V and 8 from J; bases not matched to a gene: 10. Germline V CDR1 and CDR2: SGHRS, YFSETQ. Study processing details: Amplification with reference gene primers provided the estimates of nucleated cell counts. The method was immunoSEQ multiplex PCR; TCRdb's version includes in-frame clones alone and lacks a portion of them. The D gene and trimming were derived from the DNA, and the V and J assignments and clone size from that table. The data contain approximately 120,000 clones, 70% to 75% of them singletons.

The clonotype originates from a man older than 75 with COVID-19, enrolled during active disease. The chain couples TRBV5-1 to TRBJ2-7; 8 nucleotides align to TRBD1. Sequenced material: peripheral blood. CDR3 DNA sequence: TGCGCCAGCAGCTGGGGGGAGACAGGGGTCAAGCAGTACTTC. It yields the protein CASSWGETGVKQYF.